This TCR beta chain originates from a study of human T cells and chemical hapten exposure (dated by TCRdb to the early 2020s). Turning to the overall study: For sensitization, 2% DPC in acetone was applied to an approximately 2 cm by approximately 2 cm area of upper inner arm skin. Throughout the roughly 24-week study period, patients were also given weekly therapeutic DPC doses on the scalp. Patch testing on the upper back used Finn chambers containing 0.01% DPC, with scoring done after 6 days according to International Contact Dermatitis Research Group standards. The patient cohort, mostly female, included alopecia areata with under or over 50% scalp involvement, alopecia totalis and alopecia universalis. Libraries were pooled for sequencing, and per-sample TCR yields varied mainly because of small differences in library volumes within the pool. Peripheral blood TCR repertoire changes were tracked in vivo in alopecia patients during primary and secondary sensitization to the hapten diphenylcyclopropenone (DPC). Blood samples were taken from patients before sensitization (week 0) and then at 2, 6 and about 24 weeks after DPC sensitization. For TCR sequencing, blood came from 25 to 35 alopecia patients at anywhere from one to four time points (pre-sensitization, 2, 6 and 24 weeks).

Library prep was done by RACE. TCRdb lists the instrument as NextSeq 500. During library preparation, unique molecular identifiers were attached to individual cDNA molecules so that TCRs could be counted in a quantitative, reproducible way. Each blood RNA sample was used to sequence both TCR alpha and TCR beta chains. As for how the authors treated the data: A median of roughly 99,000 TCRs per sample was observed, with a range of about 23,224 to 750,000. V, J and CDR3 annotation of the TCR reads was performed with the Decombinator software suite. Every sample was subsampled to the same number of TCRs (28,000) for the PS versus PT1 abundance plots. Expanded TCRs were defined as absent before sensitization and observed at least eight times at the 2-week time point. TCRdb's own reprocessing of the public reads used fastp at Q25 and MiXCR and kept productive beta chains. Here each entry gathers all rows of one CDR3 protein and keeps the most common genes and DNA. The V and J calls follow TCRdb's processing rather than the paper's. A total of about 190,000 distinct CDR3 sequences appear in this sample, roughly a quarter of them only once. The ten largest clonotypes hold roughly 2.5% of the sample.

V is pruned by 0 bases and J by 8 bases, leaving 8 bases of the junction without a gene match. The CDR3 contains 16 residues, cysteine and phenylalanine counted. Here the CDR3 DNA is all that survives: 48 bases in frame from base 1. Sequences MNHEY (CDR1) and SVGEGT (CDR2) are obtained from the germline V gene. General findings and caveats noted by the study authors: Alopecia, a presumed autoimmune disease, was present in all patients, so the immune response of the patients might differ from that of healthy individuals. DPC sensitization did not change the number of TCRs with a frequency above 1 in 1000, and there was no evidence of changes in global repertoire structure. After repeated subsampling, the strength of the expansion versus patch-test correlation and the threshold at which it became significant changed. The number of PT1 expanded TCRs positively correlated with patch test score, significant at thresholds 8, 16 and 32 but not 4. Compared with pre-sensitization or healthy control sets, expanded TCRs formed significantly more large CDR3 similarity clusters, which is consistent with antigen-driven responses.

This clonotype came up a few times. Its antigen is unknown. Base qualities are not provided; no much larger clone lies one nucleotide away. Reading the label with the study, this specimen's time point is: patch test 3, about 24 weeks after DPC sensitization. The treatment or condition label here, explained by the study, means: therapeutic diphenylcyclopropenone sensitization with weekly scalp DPC. At every patch-test visit, the blood draw took place before the patch test was put on. To be eligible, patients had to be aged 18 to 70, diagnosed with alopecia and judged suitable for DPC therapy, while pregnant patients were excluded. Total RNA was isolated from unfractionated whole blood collected in Tempus Blood RNA tubes.

Material: whole blood, obtained in connection with sensitization to the hapten diphenylcyclopropenone (DPC). This receptor chain uses TRBV6-2 or TRBV6-3 and TRBJ2-1; TRBD1 fits 9 bases in the junction. This TCR derives from a woman aged 40 to 50 with alopecia areata. Some clones in this sample may be carry-over from other donors' samples. CDR3 region: CASSYSRDRDGDEQFF. The DNA reads TGTGCCAGCAGTTACTCGAGGGACAGGGATGGCGATGAGCAGTTCTTC.